Below, 27 T cell receptor beta chains from the same sample are listed, as sequenced in a study of blood T cell repertoires in COVID-19. Sequencing used immunoSEQ multiplex PCR; TCRdb keeps in-frame clones, though not all of them. The sample consists of approximately 100,000 clones, roughly 80% of them appearing once. Sequencing used peripheral blood. The receptor source for this set is a man aged 55-75 years with acute or convalescent COVID-19.

The genes are TRBV7-3 and TRBJ2-1; 9 nucleotides align to TRBD1. Per germline, CDR1 SGHTA and CDR2 FQGTGA. J lost 9 bases, V lost 4 bases, and 10 bases had no gene match. The CDR3 length is 15 residues. In DNA form, the CDR3 reads TGTGCCAGCAGCTCGGGACAGGGAGCGGTAGGTGAGCAGTTCTTC. It codes for CASSSGQGAVGEQFF.

The chain recombines TRBV18 with TRBJ1-1; a weak D match, TRBD1 (6 bases). Trimming removed 6 bases at V and 4 bases at J, with 15 bases between. From germline, CDR1 is KGHSH and CDR2 LQKENI. CDR3 size: 14 residues. The CDR3: CASSPGTLGTEAFF. In nucleotides, the CDR3 is TGTGCCAGCTCCCCCGGGACACTTGGCACTGAAGCTTTCTTT.

The rearrangement links TRBV29-1 to TRBJ2-3; D is possibly TRBD2 (6 bases). This CDR3 comprises 14 residues. Per germline, CDR1 SQVTM and CDR2 ANQGSEA. V was pared by 1 base and J by 5 bases, with 13 bases between. CDR3 amino acids: CSVEVGGGGDTQYF. The CDR3 region has the DNA TGCAGCGTTGAAGTGGGGGGAGGCGGAGATACGCAGTATTTT.

The J gene is TRBJ1-5, the V gene TRBV30, with D possibly TRBD1 on 5 matching bases. Trimming removed 1 base from V and 2 bases from J, with 15 bases in between. This CDR3 comprises 16 residues. Germline V lookup: CDR1 GTSNPN, CDR2 SVGIG (reference sequence). CDR3 nucleotides: TGTGCCTGGAGTGAGTGGTTGGGGACTGGCAATCAGCCCCAGCATTTT. It specifies CAWSEWLGTGNQPQHF.

This clone was detected a few times. V and J are TRBV9 and TRBJ2-7; 9 bases map to TRBD1. V lost 4 bases and J lost 2; bases outside the gene matches: 10. Germline V lookup: CDR1 SGDLS, CDR2 YYNGEE. The CDR3 is made up of 16 amino acids. The CDR3 here is CASSLLGTGSTYEQYF. CDR3 sequence (DNA): TGTGCCAGCAGCCTACTAGGGACAGGGAGCACCTACGAGCAGTACTTC.

This clone occurred once. V and J are TRBV28 and TRBJ1-2; 8 nucleotides align to TRBD1. Germline CDR1 reads MDHEN; CDR2 reads SYDVKM. The trim removed 4 bases at V and 1 base at J, leaving 5 bases unmatched. This CDR3 spans 15 amino acids. CDR3 sequence: CASSYGQGFNYGYTF. In DNA form, the CDR3 reads TGTGCCAGCAGTTACGGACAGGGTTTTAACTATGGCTACACCTTC.

This clone has a handful of counts. The chain uses TRBV10-3 and TRBJ2-3; TRBD2 might be the D (6 bases). CDR1 is ENHRY, CDR2 SYGVKD, per germline. V gave up 11 bases and J gave up 0 bases, with 15 bases separating them. CDR3 size: 14 residues. In nucleotides, the CDR3 is TGTGCCTCGGGGGTTGGCGGAAGCACAGATACGCAGTATTTT. It codes for CASGVGGSTDTQYF.

This clone was observed once. V and J are TRBV11-3 and TRBJ2-7, with a weak D call TRBD2 (6 bases). The ends were cut back, 3 bases at V and 0 bases at J, with 9 bases in the middle. CDR3 size: 14 residues. CDR1 and CDR2 from the germline V gene are SGHNT and YENEEA. For the CDR3, the DNA is TGTGCCAGCAGCTTGGAGACTAGCTCCTACGAGCAGTACTTC. This translates into CASSLETSSYEQYF.

The chain recombines TRBV10-3 with TRBJ1-1; TRBD1 is a possible D gene (5 bases). V was trimmed by 0 bases and J by 1 base, leaving 15 bases between them. The CDR3 is made up of 17 amino acids. Per the germline V gene, CDR1 is ENHRY and CDR2 is SYGVKD. CDR3 DNA sequence: TGTGCCATCAGTGAGTCGGGGGGTCAGGCGGCGAACACTGAAGCTTTCTTT. Its translation is CAISESGGQAANTEAFF.

The genes are TRBV7-2 and TRBJ2-5, with 7 bases matching TRBD2. This CDR3 is built from 14 residues. J was trimmed by 5 bases and V by 1 base; bases with no gene match: 4. CDR1 and CDR2 from the germline V gene are SGHTA and FQGNSA. DNA of the CDR3: TGTGCCAGCAGCTTAGGCGGGAGTGGTGAGACCCAGTACTTC. This gives the protein CASSLGGSGETQYF.

The V gene is TRBV5-5, the J gene TRBJ2-7, with TRBD2 identical over 14 bases. J lost 2 bases, V lost 4 bases, and 5 bases had no gene match. The CDR3 is 16 residues long. In germline, CDR1 is SGHKS, CDR2 YYEKEE (reference sequence). This chain's CDR3 is CASSLGTSGSPYEQYF. CDR3 sequence (DNA): TGTGCCAGCAGCCTAGGGACTAGCGGGAGCCCCTACGAGCAGTACTTC.

The chain links TRBV19 to TRBJ2-1; TRBD2 aligns across 16 bases. CDR3 length: 15 residues. CDR1 is LNHDA, CDR2 SQIVND, per germline (reference sequence). V shed 9 bases, J shed 13 bases, and the junction held 12 bases outside the gene matches. The DNA for the CDR3 is TGTGCCAGCCGAACCGGGACTAGCGGGAGGGCCTTTCAGTTCTTC. Its translation: CASRTGTSGRAFQFF. Variable domain in full (rest from reference TRBV19 and TRBJ2-1): DGGITQSPKYLFRKEGQNVTLSCEQNLNHDAMYWYRQDPGQGLRLIYYSQIVNDFQKGDIAEGYSVSREKKESFPLTVTSAQKNPTAFYLCASRTGTSGRAFQFFGPGTRLTVL.

V and J are TRBV24-1 and TRBJ2-1, with 8 bases matching TRBD2. Germline assignment: CDR1 KGHDR and CDR2 SFDVKD. This CDR3 comprises 16 residues. The junction had 10 bases not matched to a gene; V was cut back by 3 bases and J by 7 bases. The CDR3: CATSDVSSGRWNEQFF. The CDR3 coding sequence is TGTGCCACCAGTGATGTGAGCAGCGGGAGATGGAATGAGCAGTTCTTC.

This chain links TRBV27 with TRBJ2-1, with D possibly matching TRBD2 (5 bases). This CDR3 is built from 14 residues. Germline CDR1 and CDR2: MNHEY and SMNVEV (reference sequence). Deletions cut 4 bases from V and 3 bases from J, with 10 bases between. The CDR3 bases are TGTGCCAGCAGTTGGGCGGGCAGCTACAATGAGCAGTTCTTC. Translation: CASSWAGSYNEQFF.

The V gene is TRBV6-5, the J gene TRBJ2-1, with 8 bases aligning to TRBD1. The trim removed 7 bases at V and 7 bases at J, leaving 6 bases unmatched. Germline CDR1 is MNHEY and CDR2 is SVGAGI. The CDR3 is 13 residues long. The CDR3: CASIPTGGNEQFF. The CDR3 DNA reads as TGTGCCAGCATCCCTACAGGGGGGAATGAGCAGTTCTTC.

The rearrangement uses TRBV30 and TRBJ2-3; TRBD2 matches at 8 bases. The CDR3 contains 15 residues. The germline CDR1 and CDR2 sequences are GTSNPN and SVGIG (reference sequence). Trimming took 2 bases from V and 2 from J; bases not matched to a gene: 6. The CDR3 bases are TGTGCCTGGAGTCTGGGCGGGGGGAACACAGATACGCAGTATTTT. It codes for CAWSLGGGNTDTQYF.

The J gene is TRBJ1-1, the V gene TRBV7-9; D perhaps matches TRBD1 (5 bases). CDR1 is SEHNR, CDR2 FQNEAQ, per germline (reference sequence). Trimming left V 4 bases short and J 10 bases short, with 10 bases between. The CDR3 runs to 11 residues. CDR3 sequence: CASSSGGAAFF. CDR3 sequence (DNA): TGTGCCAGCAGCTCCGGAGGGGCAGCTTTCTTT.

This clone is a singleton in its sample. V gene TRBV5-1 combines with J gene TRBJ1-5; D is unclear. V shed 1 base and J shed 4 bases, with 12 bases lying between them. CDR1 and CDR2 (germline): SGHRS, YFSETQ. CDR3 size: 15 residues. The CDR3 region has the DNA TGCGCCAGCAGCTTGCTTGGAGGTGTTAATCAGCCCCAGCATTTT. Its translation is CASSLLGGVNQPQHF.

The chain has TRBV5-1 and TRBJ1-4; TRBD1 might be the D (5 bases). With 4 bases removed from V and 7 bases from J, the gap between germline ends came to 14 bases. The CDR3 is 14 residues long. Germline CDR1 reads SGHRS; CDR2 reads YFSETQ. Here the CDR3 reads CASSPQGIGEKLFF. The DNA for the CDR3 is TGCGCCAGCAGCCCGCAGGGAATTGGTGAAAAACTGTTTTTT.

J is TRBJ1-6 and V is TRBV7-8; maybe TRBD1 (5 bases). The V end was cut by 0 bases, the J end by 11 bases, with 17 bases between. CDR3 length equals 16 residues. The germline gives CDR1 SGHVS, CDR2 FQNEAQ. The CDR3, as DNA: TGTGCCAGCAGCTTAGCGTCCGGGGGGTATTGGGCACCCCTCCACTTT. It yields the protein CASSLASGGYWAPLHF.

The chain has TRBV2 and TRBJ1-2; D is possibly TRBD1 (6 bases). Deletions cut 0 bases from V and 7 bases from J, with 15 bases between. The CDR3 contains 15 residues. Germline V gene sequence: CDR1 SNHLY, CDR2 FYNNEI. This chain's CDR3 is CASSEAPGGLGGYTF. As DNA, the CDR3 is TGTGCCAGCAGTGAAGCGCCGGGGGGCCTGGGTGGCTACACCTTC.

The rearrangement joins TRBV7-9 to TRBJ1-4; 7 positions agree with TRBD1. The CDR3 runs 14 residues. The germline V gene encodes CDR1 SEHNR and CDR2 FQNEAQ (reference sequence). V shed 5 bases, J shed 11 bases, and the junction held 11 bases outside the gene matches. This CDR3 is CASSPIDRDPKLFF. CDR3 nucleotides: TGTGCCAGCAGCCCCATCGACAGGGACCCCAAACTGTTTTTT.

This clone occurred a few times. J is TRBJ2-1 and V is TRBV7-2; the match to TRBD2 covers 8 bases. Germline V gives CDR1 SGHTA, CDR2 FQGNSA. V was pared by 5 bases and J by 8 bases, with 11 bases of the junction left unmatched. The CDR3 contains 15 residues. In DNA form, the CDR3 reads TGTGCCAGCAGCCTGGCGTCGGGAGGGCCTGATGAGCAGTTCTTC. Protein sequence: CASSLASGGPDEQFF.

DNA of the CDR3: TGTGCCAGCAGCTCAACCGGGACAGGGGTTCAGTTCTTC. This sequence encodes CASSSTGTGVQFF. The rearrangement joins TRBV28 to TRBJ2-1; 10 nucleotides match TRBD1. Trimming removed 6 bases from V and 13 bases from J; junction bases left unmatched: 9. The germline CDR1 and CDR2 sequences are MDHEN and SYDVKM. The length of the CDR3 is 13 residues.

V and J are TRBV4-1 and TRBJ2-3; 10 bases align to TRBD2. The trim removed 4 bases at V and 5 bases at J, leaving 15 bases unmatched. The CDR3 sequence is 18 residues long. In germline, CDR1 is MGHRA, CDR2 YSYEKL. CDR3 sequence reads: CASSPAGSGRAGGDTQYF. The CDR3 DNA sequence: TGCGCCAGCAGCCCCGCAGGGAGCGGGAGGGCCGGGGGAGATACGCAGTATTTT.

The CDR3 protein is CASSSRGGQETQYF. CDR3 DNA sequence: TGCGCCAGCAGCTCTAGGGGCGGTCAAGAGACCCAGTACTTC. V usage is TRBV5-1 and J usage is TRBJ2-5; weak D call: TRBD1 (5 bases). The CDR3 contains 14 residues. Trimming cost V 3 bases and J 2 bases, with 11 bases left between them. The germline V gene encodes CDR1 SGHRS and CDR2 YFSETQ.

The gene calls are TRBV5-4 and TRBJ2-7, with TRBD2 matching over 7 bases. This CDR3 has 14 residues. The V gene end was trimmed by 3 bases and the J gene end by 8 bases; junction bases not matched to a gene: 11. The V gene's germline CDR1 is SGHNT and CDR2 YYREEE (reference sequence). CDR3 sequence: CASSSRDYVSKQYF. In nucleotides, the CDR3 is TGTGCCAGCAGCTCCCGGGACTACGTCTCCAAGCAGTACTTC.